This T cell receptor (beta chain) was sequenced in a study of shared clonotypes between healthy human individuals. Clones were sequenced by immunoSEQ multiplex PCR, and TCRdb holds only the in-frame ones, with some missing. This repertoire shows about 680,000 clones, roughly 70% found once; its top ten account for approximately 1.8%. This clone came up once. This CDR3 is built from 13 residues. With 5 bases removed from V and 5 bases from J, the gap between germline ends came to 9 bases. Germline V gives CDR1 SGHTA, CDR2 FQGNSA. Material: memory CD4+ T cells sorted from blood. The subset here: CD45RA-negative fraction. The receptor comes from a woman in her 30s in good health. The V call is TRBV7-2, the J call TRBJ2-2; unclear D gene. CDR3 sequence: CASSLRVTGELFF. CDR3 DNA sequence: TGTGCCAGCAGCCTCCGGGTTACCGGGGAGCTGTTTTTT.